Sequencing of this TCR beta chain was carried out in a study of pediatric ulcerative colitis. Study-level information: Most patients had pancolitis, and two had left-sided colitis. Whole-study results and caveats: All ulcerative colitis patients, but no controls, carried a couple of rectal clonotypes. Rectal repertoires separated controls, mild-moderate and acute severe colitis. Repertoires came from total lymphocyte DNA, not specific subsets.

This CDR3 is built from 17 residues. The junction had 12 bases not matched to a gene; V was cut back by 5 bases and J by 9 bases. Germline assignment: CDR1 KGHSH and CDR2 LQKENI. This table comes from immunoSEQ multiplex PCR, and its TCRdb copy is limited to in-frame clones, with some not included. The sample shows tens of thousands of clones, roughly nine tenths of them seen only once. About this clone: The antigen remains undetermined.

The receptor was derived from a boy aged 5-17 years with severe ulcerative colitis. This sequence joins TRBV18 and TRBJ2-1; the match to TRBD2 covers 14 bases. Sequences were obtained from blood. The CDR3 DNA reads TGTGCCAGCTCAGCCCAACGACTAGCGGGAGGGCCAGTTGAGCAGTTCTTC. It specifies CASSAQRLAGGPVEQFF.